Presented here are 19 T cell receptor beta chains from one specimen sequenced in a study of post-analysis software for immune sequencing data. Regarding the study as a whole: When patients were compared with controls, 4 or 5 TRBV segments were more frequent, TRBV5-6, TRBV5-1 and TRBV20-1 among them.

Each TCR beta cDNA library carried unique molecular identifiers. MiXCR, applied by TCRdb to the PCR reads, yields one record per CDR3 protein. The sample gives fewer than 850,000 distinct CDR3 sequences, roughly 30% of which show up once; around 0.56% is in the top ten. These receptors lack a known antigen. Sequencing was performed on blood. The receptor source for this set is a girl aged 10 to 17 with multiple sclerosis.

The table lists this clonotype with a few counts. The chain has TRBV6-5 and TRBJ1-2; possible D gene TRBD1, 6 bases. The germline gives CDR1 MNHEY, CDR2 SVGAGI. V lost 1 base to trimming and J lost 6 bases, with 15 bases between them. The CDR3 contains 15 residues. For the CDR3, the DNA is TGTGCCAGCAGTTACTTAGGTGTACAGGGAGATGGCTACACCTTC. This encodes CASSYLGVQGDGYTF.

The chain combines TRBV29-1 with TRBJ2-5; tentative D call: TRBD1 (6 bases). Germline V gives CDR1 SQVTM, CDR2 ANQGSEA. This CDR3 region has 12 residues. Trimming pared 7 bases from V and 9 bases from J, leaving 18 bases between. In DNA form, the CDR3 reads TGCAGCGCCGAGGGGGTTGGGAAGGCCCAGTACTTC. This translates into CSAEGVGKAQYF.

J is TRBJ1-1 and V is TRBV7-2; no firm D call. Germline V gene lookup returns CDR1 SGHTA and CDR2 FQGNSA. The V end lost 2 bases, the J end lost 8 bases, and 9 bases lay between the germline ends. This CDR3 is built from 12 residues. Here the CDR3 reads CASSLSQTEAFF. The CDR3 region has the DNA TGTGCCAGCAGCTTAAGTCAGACAGAAGCTTTCTTT.

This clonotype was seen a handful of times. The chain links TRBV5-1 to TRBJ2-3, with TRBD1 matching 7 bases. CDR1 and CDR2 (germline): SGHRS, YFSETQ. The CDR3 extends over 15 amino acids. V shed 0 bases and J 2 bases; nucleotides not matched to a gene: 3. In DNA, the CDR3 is TGCGCCAGCAGCTTGGAGGGACAGACCACAGATACGCAGTATTTT. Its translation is CASSLEGQTTDTQYF.

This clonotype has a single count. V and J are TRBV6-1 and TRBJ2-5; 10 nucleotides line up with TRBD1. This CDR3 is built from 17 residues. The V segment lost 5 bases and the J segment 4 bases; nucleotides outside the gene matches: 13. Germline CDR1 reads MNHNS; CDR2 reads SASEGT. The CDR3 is CASSRPTGTGALETQYF. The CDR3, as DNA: TGTGCCAGCAGTCGTCCAACCGGGACAGGGGCCCTAGAGACCCAGTACTTC.

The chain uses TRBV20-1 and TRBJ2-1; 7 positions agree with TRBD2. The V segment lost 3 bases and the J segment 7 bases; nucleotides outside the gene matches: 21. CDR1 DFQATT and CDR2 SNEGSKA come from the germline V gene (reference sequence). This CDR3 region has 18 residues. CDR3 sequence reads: CSARSPGGKGTTTNEQFF. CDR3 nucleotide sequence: TGCAGTGCTAGGTCACCGGGGGGAAAAGGGACTACTACAAATGAGCAGTTCTTC.

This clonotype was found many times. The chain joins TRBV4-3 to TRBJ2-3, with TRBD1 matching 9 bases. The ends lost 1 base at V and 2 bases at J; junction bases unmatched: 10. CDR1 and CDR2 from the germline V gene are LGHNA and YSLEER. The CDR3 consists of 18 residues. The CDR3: CASSQASGTGHSTDTQYF. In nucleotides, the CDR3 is TGCGCCAGCAGCCAAGCAAGTGGGACAGGGCATTCCACAGATACGCAGTATTTT.

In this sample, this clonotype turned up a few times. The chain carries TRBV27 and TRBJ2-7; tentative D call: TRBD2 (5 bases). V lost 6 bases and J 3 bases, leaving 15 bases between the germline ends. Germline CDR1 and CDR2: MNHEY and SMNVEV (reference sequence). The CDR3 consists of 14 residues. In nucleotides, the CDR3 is TGTGCCAGCAGCCGCCTCGGGGTTTACTACGAGCAGTACTTC. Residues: CASSRLGVYYEQYF.

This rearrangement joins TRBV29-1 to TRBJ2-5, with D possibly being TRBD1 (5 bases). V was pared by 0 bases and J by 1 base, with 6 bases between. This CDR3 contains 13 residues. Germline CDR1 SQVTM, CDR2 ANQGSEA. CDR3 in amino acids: CSVEDRVQETQYF. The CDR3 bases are TGCAGCGTTGAAGACAGGGTCCAAGAGACCCAGTACTTC.

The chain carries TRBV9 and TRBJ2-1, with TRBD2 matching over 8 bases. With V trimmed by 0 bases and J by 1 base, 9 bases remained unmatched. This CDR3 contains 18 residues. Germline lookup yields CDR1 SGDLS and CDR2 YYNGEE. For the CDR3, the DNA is TGTGCCAGCAGCGTAGCGGGGACTAGGGGATATTCCTACAATGAGCAGTTCTTC. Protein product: CASSVAGTRGYSYNEQFF.

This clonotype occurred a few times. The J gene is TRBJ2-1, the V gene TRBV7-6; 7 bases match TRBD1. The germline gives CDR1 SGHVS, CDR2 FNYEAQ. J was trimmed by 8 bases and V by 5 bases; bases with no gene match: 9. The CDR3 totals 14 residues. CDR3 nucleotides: TGTGCCAGCAGCCTACAGGGGCTCCCCGATGAGCAGTTCTTC. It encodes CASSLQGLPDEQFF.

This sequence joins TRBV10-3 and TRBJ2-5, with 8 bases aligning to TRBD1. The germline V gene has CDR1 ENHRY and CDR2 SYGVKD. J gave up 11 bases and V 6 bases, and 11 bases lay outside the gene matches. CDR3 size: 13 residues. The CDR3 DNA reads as TGTGCCATCAGGGTCCAGACAGGGGTTGAGCAGTACTTC. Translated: CAIRVQTGVEQYF.

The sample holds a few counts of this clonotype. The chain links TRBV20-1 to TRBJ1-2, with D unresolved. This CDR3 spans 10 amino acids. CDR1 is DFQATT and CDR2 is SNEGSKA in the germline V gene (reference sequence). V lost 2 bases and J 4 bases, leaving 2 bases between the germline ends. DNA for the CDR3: TGCAGTGCTAGACCCTATGGCTACACCTTC. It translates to CSARPYGYTF.

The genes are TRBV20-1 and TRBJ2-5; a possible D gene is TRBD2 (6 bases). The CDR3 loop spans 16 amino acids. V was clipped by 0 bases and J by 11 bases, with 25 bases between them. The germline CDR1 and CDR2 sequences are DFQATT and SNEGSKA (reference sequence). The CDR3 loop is CSARERFAGSYNEQYF. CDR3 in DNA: TGCAGTGCTAGAGAGCGGTTCGCGGGATCCTACAATGAGCAGTACTTC.

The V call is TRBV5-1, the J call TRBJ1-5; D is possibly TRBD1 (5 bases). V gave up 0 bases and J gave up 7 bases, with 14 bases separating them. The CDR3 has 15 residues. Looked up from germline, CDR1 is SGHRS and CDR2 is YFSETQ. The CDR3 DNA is TGCGCCAGCAGCTTGGACCCAGGGCCGGGGCAGCCCCAGCATTTT. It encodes CASSLDPGPGQPQHF.

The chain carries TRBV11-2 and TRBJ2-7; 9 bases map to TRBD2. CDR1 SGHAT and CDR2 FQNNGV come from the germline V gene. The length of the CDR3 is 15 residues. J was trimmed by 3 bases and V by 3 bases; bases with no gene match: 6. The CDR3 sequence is CASSLGLAGRYEQYF. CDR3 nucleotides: TGTGCCAGCAGCTTGGGCCTAGCGGGACGCTACGAGCAGTACTTC.

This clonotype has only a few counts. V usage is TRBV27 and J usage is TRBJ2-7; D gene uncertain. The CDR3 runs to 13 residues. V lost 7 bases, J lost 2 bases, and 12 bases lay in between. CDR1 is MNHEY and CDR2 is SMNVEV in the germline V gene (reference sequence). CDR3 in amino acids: CASTRNPTYEQYF. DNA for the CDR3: TGTGCCAGCACCCGAAACCCAACCTACGAGCAGTACTTC.

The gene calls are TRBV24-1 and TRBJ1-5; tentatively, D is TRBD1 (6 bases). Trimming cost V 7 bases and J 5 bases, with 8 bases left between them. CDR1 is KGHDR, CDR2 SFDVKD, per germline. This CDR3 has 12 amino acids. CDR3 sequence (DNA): TGTGCCACCAGACAGGGAGATCAGCCCCAGCATTTT. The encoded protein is CATRQGDQPQHF.

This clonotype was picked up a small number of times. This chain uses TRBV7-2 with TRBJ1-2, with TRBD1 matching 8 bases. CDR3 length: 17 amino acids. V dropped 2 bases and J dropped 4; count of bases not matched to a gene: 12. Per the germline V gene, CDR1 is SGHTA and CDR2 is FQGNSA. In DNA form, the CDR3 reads TGTGCCAGCAGCTTACGAAAAAGGGTGCAGGGGGCCTATGGCTACACCTTC. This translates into CASSLRKRVQGAYGYTF. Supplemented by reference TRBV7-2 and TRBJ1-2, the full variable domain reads GAGVSQSPSNKVTEKGKDVELRCDPISGHTALYWYRQSLGQGLEFLIYFQGNSAPDKSGLPSDRFSAERTGGSVSTLTIQRTQQEDSAVYLCASSLRKRVQGAYGYTFGSGTRLTVV.